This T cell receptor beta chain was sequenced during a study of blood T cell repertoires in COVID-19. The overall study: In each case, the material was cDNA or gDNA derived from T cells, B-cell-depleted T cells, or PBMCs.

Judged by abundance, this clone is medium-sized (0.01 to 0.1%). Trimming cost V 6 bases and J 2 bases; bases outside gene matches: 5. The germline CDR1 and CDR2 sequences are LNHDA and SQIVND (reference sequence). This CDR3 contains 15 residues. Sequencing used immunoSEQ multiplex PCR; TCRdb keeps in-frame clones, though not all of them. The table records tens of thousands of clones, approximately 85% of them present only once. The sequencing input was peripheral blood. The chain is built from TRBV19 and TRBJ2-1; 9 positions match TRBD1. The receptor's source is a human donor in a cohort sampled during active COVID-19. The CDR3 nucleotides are TGTGCCAGTAGCCTCACAGGGGGCACCTACAATGAGCAGTTCTTC. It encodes CASSLTGGTYNEQFF.